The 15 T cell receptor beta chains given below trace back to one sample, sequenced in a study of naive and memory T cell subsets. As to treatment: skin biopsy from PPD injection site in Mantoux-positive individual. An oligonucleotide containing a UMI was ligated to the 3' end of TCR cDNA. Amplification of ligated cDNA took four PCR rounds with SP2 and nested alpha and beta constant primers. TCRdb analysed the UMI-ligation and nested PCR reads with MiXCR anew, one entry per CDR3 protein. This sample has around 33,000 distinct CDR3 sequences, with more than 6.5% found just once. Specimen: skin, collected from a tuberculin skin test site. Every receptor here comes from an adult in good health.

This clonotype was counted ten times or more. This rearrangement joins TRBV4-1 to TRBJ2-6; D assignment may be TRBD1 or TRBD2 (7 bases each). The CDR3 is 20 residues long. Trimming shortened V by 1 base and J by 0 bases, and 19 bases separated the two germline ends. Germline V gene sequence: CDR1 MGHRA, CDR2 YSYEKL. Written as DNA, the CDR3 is TGCGCCAGCAGCCAAGGTTCAGGGGGGGGAGCCTCCTCTGGGGCCAACGTCCTGACTTTC. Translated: CASSQGSGGGASSGANVLTF.

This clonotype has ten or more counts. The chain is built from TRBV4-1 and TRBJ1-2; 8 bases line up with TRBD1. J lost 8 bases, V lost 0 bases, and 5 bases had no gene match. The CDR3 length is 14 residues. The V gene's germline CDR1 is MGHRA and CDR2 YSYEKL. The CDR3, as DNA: TGCGCCAGCAGCCAAGAAGCAGGGGGCGGCGGCTACACCTTC. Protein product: CASSQEAGGGGYTF.

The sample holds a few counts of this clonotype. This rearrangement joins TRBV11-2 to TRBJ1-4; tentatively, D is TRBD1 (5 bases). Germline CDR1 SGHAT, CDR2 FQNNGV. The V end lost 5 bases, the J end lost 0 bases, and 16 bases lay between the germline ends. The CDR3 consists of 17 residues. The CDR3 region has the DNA TGTGCCAGCAGCCACCTCGCCAGGGCAGCAACTAATGAAAAACTGTTTTTT. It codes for CASSHLARAATNEKLFF.

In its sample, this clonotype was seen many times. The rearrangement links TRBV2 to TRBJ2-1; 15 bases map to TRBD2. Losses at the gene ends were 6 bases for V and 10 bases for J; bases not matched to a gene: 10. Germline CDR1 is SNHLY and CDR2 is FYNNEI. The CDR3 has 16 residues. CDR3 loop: CASSPWTSGGEEEQFF. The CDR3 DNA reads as TGTGCCAGCAGCCCTTGGACTAGCGGGGGGGAGGAGGAGCAGTTCTTC.

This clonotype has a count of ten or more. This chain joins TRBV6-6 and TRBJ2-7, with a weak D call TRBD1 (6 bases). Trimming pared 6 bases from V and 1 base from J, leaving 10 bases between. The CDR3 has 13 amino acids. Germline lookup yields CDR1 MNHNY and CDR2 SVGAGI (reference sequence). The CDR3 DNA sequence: TGTGCCAGCAGCCCAGGACAGTCCTACGAGCAGTACTTC. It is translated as CASSPGQSYEQYF.

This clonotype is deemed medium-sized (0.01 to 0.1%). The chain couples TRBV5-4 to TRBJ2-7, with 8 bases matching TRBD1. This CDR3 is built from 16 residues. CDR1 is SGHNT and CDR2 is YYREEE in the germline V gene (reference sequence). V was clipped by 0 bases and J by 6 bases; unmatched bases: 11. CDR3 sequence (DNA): TGTGCCAGCAGCTTGGGGATGACAGGGGTTGACAGCGAGCAGTACTTC. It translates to CASSLGMTGVDSEQYF.

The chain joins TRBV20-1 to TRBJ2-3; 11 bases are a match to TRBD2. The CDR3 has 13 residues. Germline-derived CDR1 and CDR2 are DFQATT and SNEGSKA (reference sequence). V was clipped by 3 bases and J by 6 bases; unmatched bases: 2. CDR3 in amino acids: CSASSGGDDTQYF. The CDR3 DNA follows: TGCAGTGCTAGTAGCGGGGGGGACGATACGCAGTATTTT.

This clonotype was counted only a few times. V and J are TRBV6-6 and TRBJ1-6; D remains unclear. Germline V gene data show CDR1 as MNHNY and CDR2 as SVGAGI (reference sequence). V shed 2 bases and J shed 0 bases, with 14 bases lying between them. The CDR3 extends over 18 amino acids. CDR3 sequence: CASSYVREISSYNSPLHF. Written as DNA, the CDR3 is TGTGCCAGCAGTTACGTACGGGAGATAAGCTCCTATAATTCACCCCTCCACTTT.

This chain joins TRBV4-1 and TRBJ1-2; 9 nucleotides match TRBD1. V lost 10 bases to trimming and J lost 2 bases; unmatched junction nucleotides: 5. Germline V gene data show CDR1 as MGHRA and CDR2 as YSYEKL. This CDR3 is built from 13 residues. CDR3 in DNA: TGCGCCACCTGGGACAGGGTGAACTATGGCTACACCTTC. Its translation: CATWDRVNYGYTF.

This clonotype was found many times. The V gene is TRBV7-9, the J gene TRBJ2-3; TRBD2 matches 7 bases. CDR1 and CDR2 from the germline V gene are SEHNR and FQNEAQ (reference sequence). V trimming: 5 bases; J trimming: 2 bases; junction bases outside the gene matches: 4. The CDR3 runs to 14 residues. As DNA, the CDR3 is TGTGCCAGCAGCACCCGGGACTACACAGATACGCAGTATTTT. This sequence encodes CASSTRDYTDTQYF.

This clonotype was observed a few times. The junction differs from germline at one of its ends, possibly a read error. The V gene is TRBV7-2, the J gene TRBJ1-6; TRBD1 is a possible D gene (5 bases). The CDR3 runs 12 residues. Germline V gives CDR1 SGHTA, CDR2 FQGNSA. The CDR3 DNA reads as TGTGCCAGCAGCTCAACCGGGACTCCCCCATATTTT. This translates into CASSSTGTPPYF. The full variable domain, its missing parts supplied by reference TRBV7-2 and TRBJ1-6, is GAGVSQSPSNKVTEKGKDVELRCDPISGHTALYWYRQSLGQGLEFLIYFQGNSAPDKSGLPSDRFSAERTGGSVSTLTIQRTQQEDSAVYLCASSSTGTPPYFGNGTRLTVT.

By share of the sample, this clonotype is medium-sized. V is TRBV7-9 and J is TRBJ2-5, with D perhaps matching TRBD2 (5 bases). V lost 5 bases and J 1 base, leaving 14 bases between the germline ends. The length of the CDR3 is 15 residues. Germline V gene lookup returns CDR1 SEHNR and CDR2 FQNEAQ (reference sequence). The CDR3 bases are TGTGCCAGCAGCCCCATCGGGGTCGGCCAAGAGACCCAGTACTTC. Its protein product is CASSPIGVGQETQYF. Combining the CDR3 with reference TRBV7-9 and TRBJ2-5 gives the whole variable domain DTGVSQNPRHKITKRGQNVTFRCDPISEHNRLYWYRQTLGQGPEFLTYFQNEAQLEKSRLLSDRFSAERPKGSFSTLEIQRTEQGDSAMYLCASSPIGVGQETQYFGPGTRLLVL.

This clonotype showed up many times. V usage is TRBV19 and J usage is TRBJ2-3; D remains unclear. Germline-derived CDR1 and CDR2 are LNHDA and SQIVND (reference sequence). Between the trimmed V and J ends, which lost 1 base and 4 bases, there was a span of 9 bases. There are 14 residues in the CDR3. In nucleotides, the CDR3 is TGTGCCAGTAGTATAGCCCCCACGGCAGATACGCAGTATTTT. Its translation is CASSIAPTADTQYF.

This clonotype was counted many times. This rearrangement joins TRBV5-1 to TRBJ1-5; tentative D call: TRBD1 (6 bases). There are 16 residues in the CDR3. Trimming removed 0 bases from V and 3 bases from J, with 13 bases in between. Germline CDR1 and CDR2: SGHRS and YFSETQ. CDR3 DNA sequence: TGCGCCAGCAGCTTGGGGGGGGACACGTTCAATCAGCCCCAGCATTTT. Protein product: CASSLGGDTFNQPQHF.

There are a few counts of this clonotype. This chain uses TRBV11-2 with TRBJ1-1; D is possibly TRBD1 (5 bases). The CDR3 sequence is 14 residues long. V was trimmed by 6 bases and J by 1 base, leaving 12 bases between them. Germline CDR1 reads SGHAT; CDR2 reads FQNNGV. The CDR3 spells CASRVGTANTEAFF. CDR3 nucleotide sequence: TGTGCCAGCAGAGTTGGGACCGCGAACACTGAAGCTTTCTTT.